One and the same sample provided the 2 T cell receptor beta chains below, sequenced in a study of cytomegalovirus exposure and HLA in healthy donors. The PCR made use of 60 Vbeta and 13 Jbeta primers. Clones were read by immunoSEQ multiplex PCR, and TCRdb kept only the in-frame ones, dropping some. This table holds approximately 280,000 clones, approximately 90% found once. The sequencing sample was made of PBMCs. These receptors all stem from a man aged 40-49 years in good health and CMV-seropositive.

The V call is TRBV29-1, the J call TRBJ2-2; D remains unclear. The CDR3 runs to 15 residues. Trimming left V 2 bases short and J 1 base short, with 11 bases between. Germline V gene lookup returns CDR1 SQVTM and CDR2 ANQGSEA. This CDR3 is CSVEPSGLNTGELFF. The CDR3 DNA follows: TGCAGCGTTGAACCCTCGGGTTTGAACACCGGGGAGCTGTTTTTT.

To note about this clone: Other DNA sequences in the sample encode the same CDR3. The J gene is TRBJ2-7, the V gene TRBV25-1, with D hard to call. Germline CDR1 is MGHDK and CDR2 is SYGVNS. Between the trimmed V and J ends, which lost 3 bases and 4 bases, there was a span of 7 bases. The CDR3 is made up of 12 amino acids. The CDR3 loop is CASSESGYEQYF. The CDR3 DNA is TGTGCCAGCAGTGAGTCGGGTTACGAGCAGTACTTC.